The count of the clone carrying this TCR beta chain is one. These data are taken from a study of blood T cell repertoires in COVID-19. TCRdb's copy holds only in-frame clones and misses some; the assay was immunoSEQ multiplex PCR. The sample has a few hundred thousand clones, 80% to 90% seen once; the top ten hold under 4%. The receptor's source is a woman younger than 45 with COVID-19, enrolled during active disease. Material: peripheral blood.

DNA for the CDR3: TGTGCCAGCAGGCCTAGCGGGGGGAAAGAGACCCAGTACTTC. It translates to CASRPSGGKETQYF. The rearrangement joins TRBV6-6 to TRBJ2-5; 11 bases agree with TRBD2. Trimming at V came to 6 bases and at J to 3 bases, leaving 3 bases not matched to a gene. In germline, CDR1 is MNHNY, CDR2 SVGAGI (reference sequence). This CDR3 is built from 14 residues.